These 32 T cell receptor beta chains originate from one sample sequenced in a study of blood T cell repertoires in COVID-19. TCRdb keeps only in-frame clones here, not all; method: immunoSEQ multiplex PCR. The data contain approximately 350,000 clones, roughly 90% of them seen just once; the ten biggest clones take up 1% to 1.5%. Sequences were obtained from peripheral blood. The origin of the receptors is a man in his forties with acute or convalescent COVID-19.

The V and J genes are TRBV5-1 and TRBJ2-7, with D possibly being TRBD2 (5 bases). The germline CDR1 and CDR2 sequences are SGHRS and YFSETQ. The CDR3 has 14 residues. V lost 1 base to trimming and J lost 6 bases, with 14 bases between them. Here the CDR3 reads CASSLTQTGGEQYF. Here the CDR3 DNA reads TGCGCCAGCAGCTTGACCCAGACTGGAGGCGAGCAGTACTTC.

The chain joins TRBV9 to TRBJ1-6, with 7 bases fitting TRBD1. Germline lookup yields CDR1 SGDLS and CDR2 YYNGEE. With 5 bases clipped from V and 7 bases from J, the junction kept 6 bases outside the gene matches. This CDR3 spans 14 amino acids. This CDR3 reads CASSYDRENSPLHF. The CDR3 nucleotides are TGTGCCAGCAGTTATGACAGGGAAAATTCACCCCTCCACTTT. Supplemented by reference TRBV9 and TRBJ1-6, the full variable domain reads DSGVTQTPKHLITATGQRVTLRCSPRSGDLSVYWYQQSLDQGLQFLIQYYNGEERAKGNILERFSAQQFPDLHSELNLSSLELGDSALYFCASSYDRENSPLHFGNGTRLTVT.

This clone turned up a few times. V is TRBV6-5 and J is TRBJ1-3, with TRBD1 identical over 8 bases. This CDR3 region has 16 residues. J gave up 4 bases and V 2 bases, and 7 bases lay outside the gene matches. CDR1 is MNHEY and CDR2 is SVGAGI in the germline V gene. The CDR3 here is CASSYTYRGGGNTIYF. As DNA, the CDR3 is TGTGCCAGCAGTTACACCTACAGGGGGGGCGGAAACACCATATATTTT.

The rearrangement joins TRBV28 to TRBJ1-3, with 8 bases fitting TRBD1. Trimming removed 3 bases from V and 2 bases from J; junction bases left unmatched: 6. The CDR3 sequence is 16 residues long. CDR1 is MDHEN and CDR2 is SYDVKM in the germline V gene. The CDR3 is CASSFPGQGAGNTIYF. The CDR3 region has the DNA TGTGCCAGCAGTTTTCCCGGACAGGGTGCTGGAAACACCATATATTTT.

V usage is TRBV19 and J usage is TRBJ1-1; D may be TRBD1 (5 bases). CDR3 size: 16 residues. The germline V gene encodes CDR1 LNHDA and CDR2 SQIVND (reference sequence). V shed 9 bases and J shed 3 bases, with 23 bases lying between them. This CDR3 is CASLSFRGKGDTEAFF. CDR3 bases: TGTGCCAGCCTCTCCTTCCGGGGGAAAGGGGACACTGAAGCTTTCTTT.

The V call is TRBV27, the J call TRBJ2-2, with D possibly being TRBD1 (7 bases). The CDR3 has 13 residues. From germline, CDR1 is MNHEY and CDR2 SMNVEV (reference sequence). The V end was cut by 11 bases, the J end by 8 bases, with 18 bases between. The CDR3 loop reads CASGGKVGGELFF. In nucleotides, the CDR3 is TGTGCCTCAGGGGGGAAGGTTGGGGGGGAGCTGTTTTTT.

The chain carries TRBV6-6 and TRBJ1-6, with TRBD1 identical over 7 bases. J was trimmed by 6 bases and V by 4 bases; bases with no gene match: 3. The germline V gene encodes CDR1 MNHNY and CDR2 SVGAGI (reference sequence). The CDR3 runs to 14 residues. CDR3 nucleotides: TGTGCCAGCAGTTCCGGGACAGTTAATTCACCCCTCCACTTT. This gives the protein CASSSGTVNSPLHF.

The chain uses TRBV18 and TRBJ2-2; 10 bases map to TRBD1. Germline assignment: CDR1 KGHSH and CDR2 LQKENI. The V segment lost 8 bases and the J segment 7 bases; nucleotides outside the gene matches: 13. The CDR3 runs to 16 residues. CDR3 bases: TGTGCCAGCGCGCGAGACAGGGGGCAAGCCGGCGGGGAGCTGTTTTTT. It encodes CASARDRGQAGGELFF. Combining the CDR3 with reference TRBV18 and TRBJ2-2 gives the whole variable domain NAGVMQNPRHLVRRRGQEARLRCSPMKGHSHVYWYRQLPEEGLKFMVYLQKENIIDESGMPKERFSAEFPKEGPSILRIQQVVRGDSAAYFCASARDRGQAGGELFFGEGSRLTVL.

The V gene is TRBV6-1, the J gene TRBJ2-7; TRBD2 matches 9 bases. Germline V gives CDR1 MNHNS, CDR2 SASEGT. After removal of 2 bases from V and 7 bases from J, the junction contained 0 bases not matched to a gene. This CDR3 comprises 12 residues. The CDR3 reads CASSELAGEQYF. The CDR3 bases are TGTGCCAGCAGTGAACTAGCGGGGGAGCAGTACTTC.

V and J are TRBV18 and TRBJ1-1; TRBD1 is a possible D gene (6 bases). V was clipped by 2 bases and J by 4 bases, with 14 bases between them. CDR1 and CDR2 (germline): KGHSH, LQKENI. This CDR3 is 15 amino acids long. The CDR3 protein is CASSPKAGEVTEAFF. The CDR3 nucleotides read TGTGCCAGCTCACCAAAGGCAGGGGAAGTCACTGAAGCTTTCTTT.

The chain combines TRBV28 with TRBJ2-3, with 15 bases that match TRBD2. V lost 5 bases, J lost 3 bases, and 3 bases stayed unmatched. This CDR3 comprises 16 residues. The germline V gene encodes CDR1 MDHEN and CDR2 SYDVKM. The CDR3 DNA sequence: TGTGCCAGCAGTCTAGGACTAGCGGGGGGGACAGATACGCAGTATTTT. Its translation is CASSLGLAGGTDTQYF.

V is TRBV28 and J is TRBJ1-1, with a weak D call TRBD1 (5 bases). Looked up from germline, CDR1 is MDHEN and CDR2 is SYDVKM. The CDR3 length is 15 residues. Trimming stripped 4 bases from V and 1 base from J, with 13 bases between. In DNA form, the CDR3 reads TGTGCCAGCAGTTCTGCCCCAGGGCGGAACACTGAAGCTTTCTTT. It specifies CASSSAPGRNTEAFF.

The genes are TRBV7-2 and TRBJ1-1, with 10 bases lining up with TRBD1. Germline-derived CDR1 and CDR2 are SGHTA and FQGNSA. Losses at the gene ends were 1 base for V and 10 bases for J; bases not matched to a gene: 3. This CDR3 comprises 13 residues. The DNA of the CDR3 is TGTGCCAGCAGCTTAGGGACAGGGGGTCGAGCTTTCTTT. It yields the protein CASSLGTGGRAFF.

This chain's CDR3 is CSVEGPTSLGTDTQYF. Written as DNA, the CDR3 is TGCAGCGTTGAAGGCCCTACTAGCTTAGGCACAGATACGCAGTATTTT. V and J are TRBV29-1 and TRBJ2-3; the D gene is possibly TRBD2 (6 bases). Looked up from germline, CDR1 is SQVTM and CDR2 is ANQGSEA. The CDR3 is made up of 16 amino acids. Deletions cut 1 base from V and 1 base from J, with 15 bases between.

The chain is built from TRBV4-3 and TRBJ2-1; TRBD1 is a possible D gene (5 bases). The germline CDR1 and CDR2 sequences are LGHNA and YSLEER. V was cut by 4 bases and J by 2 bases, with 12 bases left in between. The CDR3 is 15 residues long. The CDR3 loop reads CASSPRQKAYNEQFF. The CDR3 DNA reads as TGCGCCAGCAGCCCTAGACAGAAAGCCTACAATGAGCAGTTCTTC.

The chain has TRBV5-6 and TRBJ2-5, with D possibly TRBD2 on 5 matching bases. V was shortened by 3 bases and J by 4 bases, with 13 bases between the two germline ends. CDR1 and CDR2 from the germline V gene are SGHDT and YYEEEE. The CDR3 has 14 residues. CDR3 DNA sequence: TGTGCCAGCAGCTCGGGGAGAAGGTTAGAGACCCAGTACTTC. Translation: CASSSGRRLETQYF.

V usage is TRBV5-1 and J usage is TRBJ2-7; D not resolved. V was clipped by 4 bases and J by 6 bases, with 17 bases between them. The CDR3 consists of 14 residues. Germline CDR1 SGHRS, CDR2 YFSETQ. CDR3 DNA sequence: TGCGCCAGCAGCCAATTAGACGTCCGAGGCGAGCAGTACTTC. The encoded protein is CASSQLDVRGEQYF.

This clone was recorded only once. The chain couples TRBV30 to TRBJ1-3, with TRBD1 matching 7 bases. CDR1 is GTSNPN and CDR2 is SVGIG in the germline V gene (reference sequence). The CDR3 extends over 15 amino acids. The junction had 6 bases not matched to a gene; V was cut back by 3 bases and J by 1 base. CDR3 nucleotide sequence: TGTGCCTGGAGAAACAGGGGTCTGTCTGGAAACACCATATATTTT. It translates to CAWRNRGLSGNTIYF.

This chain joins TRBV10-3 and TRBJ1-1; 11 bases fit TRBD1. Germline trimming cut 7 bases from V and 4 bases from J; bases unmatched to any gene: 2. This CDR3 spans 13 amino acids. Germline-derived CDR1 and CDR2 are ENHRY and SYGVKD. The CDR3 sequence: CAITGTGGTEAFF. CDR3 DNA sequence: TGTGCCATCACTGGGACAGGGGGCACTGAAGCTTTCTTT.

The chain has TRBV6-2 or TRBV6-3 and TRBJ2-7, with D tentatively TRBD1 (6 bases). The CDR3 loop spans 12 amino acids. The germline gives CDR1 MNHEY, CDR2 SVGEGT. V gave up 5 bases and J gave up 1 base, with 6 bases separating them. The CDR3 coding sequence is TGTGCCAGCAGTACAGGGTCCTACGAGCAGTACTTC. The encoded protein is CASSTGSYEQYF.

The CDR3 reads CASSLFQGVQETQYF. The DNA of the CDR3 is TGTGCCAGCAGTTTATTCCAGGGGGTACAAGAGACCCAGTACTTC. The rearrangement joins TRBV28 to TRBJ2-5; 7 bases map to TRBD1. The V gene's germline CDR1 is MDHEN and CDR2 SYDVKM. The ends lost 1 base at V and 2 bases at J; junction bases unmatched: 4. There are 15 residues in the CDR3.

The chain couples TRBV4-2 to TRBJ2-5, with 7 bases aligning to TRBD1. CDR3 length equals 11 residues. V shed 3 bases and J 11 bases; nucleotides not matched to a gene: 3. Per the germline V gene, CDR1 is LGHNA and CDR2 is YNFKEQ. This chain's CDR3 is CASSHGQEQYF. The CDR3, as DNA: TGTGCCAGCAGCCACGGACAGGAACAGTACTTC.

V usage is TRBV29-1 and J usage is TRBJ1-1; 9 nucleotides agree with TRBD1. V shed 5 bases, J shed 5 bases, and the junction held 6 bases outside the gene matches. The CDR3 length is 13 residues. CDR1 is SQVTM, CDR2 ANQGSEA, per germline. Here the CDR3 DNA reads TGCAGCGTTCTTGCGGACAGGGGTACTGAAGCTTTCTTT. Amino acids: CSVLADRGTEAFF.

V and J are TRBV18 and TRBJ1-3; the D gene is possibly TRBD1 (5 bases). The ends were cut back, 3 bases at V and 2 bases at J, with 11 bases in the middle. The length of the CDR3 is 15 residues. Per the germline V gene, CDR1 is KGHSH and CDR2 is LQKENI. The CDR3 protein is CASSPATETGNTIYF. For the CDR3, the DNA is TGTGCCAGCTCACCCGCGACAGAAACTGGAAACACCATATATTTT.

The genes are TRBV28 and TRBJ2-7, with D possibly being TRBD2 (6 bases). This CDR3 is built from 15 residues. V was trimmed by 6 bases and J by 3 bases, leaving 18 bases between them. Per the germline V gene, CDR1 is MDHEN and CDR2 is SYDVKM. CDR3 in amino acids: CASSPNSGLLYEQYF. In DNA, the CDR3 is TGTGCCAGCAGCCCAAATTCGGGACTCCTCTACGAGCAGTACTTC.

The rearrangement uses TRBV9 and TRBJ1-5, with 9 bases lining up with TRBD1. Germline loops: CDR1 SGDLS, CDR2 YYNGEE. The CDR3 runs to 16 residues. Trimming cost V 0 bases and J 6 bases; bases outside gene matches: 7. CDR3 coding DNA: TGTGCCAGCAGCGTAGCGGGACAGGGAACGGGTCAGCCCCAGCATTTT. This encodes CASSVAGQGTGQPQHF.

The J gene is TRBJ2-3, the V gene TRBV30; 7 bases agree with TRBD1. Germline trimming cut 4 bases from V and 0 bases from J; bases unmatched to any gene: 1. Germline CDR1 and CDR2: GTSNPN and SVGIG (reference sequence). CDR3 length: 13 residues. As DNA, the CDR3 is TGTGCCTGGAACAGGGGCAGCACAGATACGCAGTATTTT. Its protein product is CAWNRGSTDTQYF. The full variable domain, with the rest looked up from reference TRBV30 and TRBJ2-3, is SQTIHQWPATLVQPVGSPLSLECTVEGTSNPNLYWYRQAAGRGLQLLFYSVGIGQISSEVPQNLSASRPQDRQFILSSKKLLLSDSGFYLCAWNRGSTDTQYFGPGTRLTVL.

The chain combines TRBV7-2 with TRBJ2-6; the match to TRBD2 covers 12 bases. CDR3 length equals 18 residues. Germline values: CDR1 SGHTA, CDR2 FQGNSA. J lost 1 base, V lost 5 bases, and 6 bases had no gene match. Here the CDR3 DNA reads TGTGCCAGCAGCCACGTACTAGCGGGGGGTTCTGGGGCCAACGTCCTGACTTTC. Protein product: CASSHVLAGGSGANVLTF.

The CDR3 DNA sequence: TGCGCCAGCAGCACGGGACAACTAGCGAGGGAAAAACTGTTTTTT. It specifies CASSTGQLAREKLFF. The chain links TRBV5-1 to TRBJ1-4; TRBD1 might be the D (6 bases). The CDR3 has 15 amino acids. Germline CDR1 is SGHRS and CDR2 is YFSETQ. Trimming took off 4 bases at V and 8 bases at J, with 18 bases between the two ends.

This rearrangement joins TRBV18 to TRBJ1-3, with TRBD1 matching over 8 bases. The CDR3 is made up of 16 amino acids. J gave up 0 bases and V 1 base, and 2 bases lay outside the gene matches. Germline CDR1 and CDR2: KGHSH and LQKENI. The CDR3 loop reads CASSPRGQVSGNTIYF. CDR3 DNA: TGTGCCAGCTCACCACGGGGACAGGTCTCTGGAAACACCATATATTTT. The full variable domain, its missing parts supplied by reference TRBV18 and TRBJ1-3, is NAGVMQNPRHLVRRRGQEARLRCSPMKGHSHVYWYRQLPEEGLKFMVYLQKENIIDESGMPKERFSAEFPKEGPSILRIQQVVRGDSAAYFCASSPRGQVSGNTIYFGEGSWLTVV.

The chain uses TRBV7-8 and TRBJ2-5, with TRBD2 matching 12 bases. CDR1 and CDR2 from the germline V gene are SGHVS and FQNEAQ. V shed 4 bases and J 1 base; nucleotides not matched to a gene: 10. The CDR3 is 18 residues long. CDR3 in DNA: TGTGCCAGCAGCTCTAGGACTAGCGGGGAGATACCCCAAGAGACCCAGTACTTC. Amino acid sequence: CASSSRTSGEIPQETQYF. The full variable domain, rest sourced from reference TRBV7-8 and TRBJ2-5, is GAGVSQSPRYKVAKRGQDVALRCDPISGHVSLFWYQQALGQGPEFLTYFQNEAQLDKSGLPSDRFFAERPEGSVSTLKIQRTQQEDSAVYLCASSSRTSGEIPQETQYFGPGTRLLVL.

The genes are TRBV30 and TRBJ1-1, with D possibly TRBD1 on 5 matching bases. The V gene's germline CDR1 is GTSNPN and CDR2 SVGIG (reference sequence). CDR3 length equals 16 residues. V was trimmed by 0 bases and J by 4 bases, leaving 18 bases between them. The chain's CDR3 is CAWSVGLSGVITEAFF. The CDR3 DNA reads as TGTGCCTGGAGTGTAGGGTTATCGGGGGTTATCACTGAAGCTTTCTTT.